This T cell receptor (beta chain) stems from a study of neurological immune-mediated disorders. Study-wide results and caveats: HTLV-1-associated myelopathy had the most TCR clonal expansion, and multiple sclerosis had the least, less than healthy controls.

Ten or more counts support this clonotype. As yet, its antigen is unknown. The unsorted libraries had their origin in 2 million PBMCs stored at -80 C. TCRdb re-analysed the 5' RACE reads in MiXCR, keeping a single row per CDR3 protein. The sample records tens of thousands of distinct CDR3 sequences, roughly 3.5% being singletons. The sequence came from a man between 25 and 39 years old with multiple sclerosis. The material sequenced was PBMCs.

In nucleotides, the CDR3 is TGCAGCGCCGGCTGGGGGGGAGAGACCCAGTACTTC. As protein: CSAGWGGETQYF. The chain carries TRBV29-1 and TRBJ2-5, with TRBD2 identical over 7 bases. V shed 7 bases and J 4 bases; nucleotides not matched to a gene: 6. This CDR3 contains 12 residues. CDR1 and CDR2 (germline): SQVTM, ANQGSEA. Variable domain in full (rest from reference TRBV29-1 and TRBJ2-5): SAVISQKPSRDICQRGTSLTIQCQVDSQVTMMFWYRQQPGQSLTLIATANQGSEATYESGFVIDKFPISRPNLTFSTLTVSNMSPEDSSIYLCSAGWGGETQYFGPGTRLLVL.